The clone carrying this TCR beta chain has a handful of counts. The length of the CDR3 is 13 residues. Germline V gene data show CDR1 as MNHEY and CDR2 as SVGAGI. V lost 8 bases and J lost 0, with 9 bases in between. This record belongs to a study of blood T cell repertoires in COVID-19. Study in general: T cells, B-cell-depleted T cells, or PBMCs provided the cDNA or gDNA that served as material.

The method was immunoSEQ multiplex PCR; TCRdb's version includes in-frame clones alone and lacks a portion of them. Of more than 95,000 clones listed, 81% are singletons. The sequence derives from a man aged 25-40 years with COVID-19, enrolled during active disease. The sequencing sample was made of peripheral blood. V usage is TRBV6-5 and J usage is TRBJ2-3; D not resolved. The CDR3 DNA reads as TGTGCCAGCGAGGCGCTGAGCACAGATACGCAGTATTTT. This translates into CASEALSTDTQYF.